The sequence of this T cell receptor (beta chain) was determined in a study of blood T cell repertoires in COVID-19. On the study more broadly: Material from acute and convalescent COVID-19 was sourced from the United States, Italy and Spain.

The CDR3 sequence is 17 residues long. The ends lost 3 bases at V and 3 bases at J; junction bases unmatched: 10. Germline values: CDR1 SGHVS, CDR2 FQNEAQ. Cohorts were determined from participant-reported clinical history. Donors in Cohort 3 who had recovered were those with two negative PCRs, healthcare professional clearance, or resolution of their symptoms. In the original analysis: For nucleated cells, counts were estimated from reference gene primer amplification. TCRdb's table, derived via immunoSEQ multiplex PCR, lists solely in-frame clones and lacks some. V and J calls and clone size are copied from that table; D and trimming were computed from the DNA. Of 150,000 or so clones in the sample, about 79% were seen once.

This TCR was recovered from a man aged 50 to 59 who had recovered from COVID-19. Sequencing input: PBMCs or T cells enriched from blood (not recorded which). The gene calls are TRBV7-8 and TRBJ1-1; TRBD1 matches at 10 bases. The chain's CDR3 is CASSFTAPGTGDTEAFF. The CDR3 DNA follows: TGTGCCAGCAGCTTTACTGCCCCCGGGACAGGGGACACTGAAGCTTTCTTT.